What follows are 9 T cell receptor beta chains derived from one specimen sequenced in a study of beta chain features in type 1 diabetes. General study points: People with Type 1 diabetes carried modestly yet significantly shorter TCRB CDR3s in all four CD4+ subsets.

These receptors have no known antigen. Expressed TCRB transcripts were sequenced, since all the RNA that had been isolated was reverse transcribed. The repertoire was sequenced with immunoSEQ multiplex PCR; TCRdb's copy has only in-frame clones and lacks some. The sample gives about 270,000 clones, about 13% of which show up once; less than 0.02% is in the top ten. The sequenced material came from naive CD4+ T cells from blood. Source of these receptors: a man younger than 40 with type 1 diabetes.

There are a few counts of this clone. The gene calls are TRBV15 and TRBJ2-1, with D unresolved. CDR1 is LNHNV and CDR2 is YYDKDF in the germline V gene (reference sequence). The CDR3 covers 14 residues. V was cut by 6 bases and J by 1 base, with 10 bases left in between. CDR3 region: CATRSALSYNEQFF. The CDR3 DNA reads TGTGCCACCAGGTCAGCGCTTTCCTACAATGAGCAGTTCTTC.

DNA for the CDR3: TGTGCCAGCAGCCAAGATCGGAGACAGCTCTCTGGGGCCAACGTCCTGACTTTC. Translation: CASSQDRRQLSGANVLTF. J is TRBJ2-6 and V is TRBV14, with D perhaps matching TRBD1 (5 bases). The V gene lost 0 bases and the J gene lost 0 bases, with 12 bases spanning the gap. CDR1 and CDR2 (germline): SGHDN, FVKESK. The CDR3 loop spans 18 amino acids. The full variable domain, rest sourced from reference TRBV14 and TRBJ2-6, is EAGVTQFPSHSVIEKGQTVTLRCDPISGHDNLYWYRRVMGKEIKFLLHFVKESKQDESGMPNNRFLAERTGGTYSTLKVQPAELEDSGVYFCASSQDRRQLSGANVLTFGAGSRLTVL.

J is TRBJ2-1 and V is TRBV6-6; tentatively, D is TRBD2 (6 bases). Looked up from germline, CDR1 is MNHNY and CDR2 is SVGAGI (reference sequence). The CDR3 is 14 amino acids. V lost 7 bases, J lost 2 bases, and 12 bases lay in between. The CDR3 DNA reads as TGTGCCAGCACCCTGCGGGGCACCTACAATGAGCAGTTCTTC. Its translation: CASTLRGTYNEQFF.

This clone was found a few times. J is TRBJ2-6 and V is TRBV5-1; TRBD1 is a possible D gene (5 bases). Germline CDR1 SGHRS, CDR2 YFSETQ. The CDR3 runs to 15 residues. V shed 6 bases and J shed 1 base, with 11 bases lying between them. The CDR3 loop is CASTQGSSGANVLTF. The CDR3 coding sequence is TGCGCCAGCACCCAGGGATCATCTGGGGCCAACGTCCTGACTTTC.

This clone was seen a few times. As DNA, the CDR3 is TGTGCCAGCAGGGGACAGCCCGGCTCCGAGCAGTACTTC. Translated, it gives CASRGQPGSEQYF. The chain carries TRBV2 and TRBJ2-7; 7 positions match TRBD1. CDR3 size: 13 residues. CDR1 is SNHLY and CDR2 is FYNNEI in the germline V gene. Losses at the gene ends were 6 bases for V and 6 bases for J; bases not matched to a gene: 8.

The chain links TRBV7-7 to TRBJ2-7; D is undetermined. The CDR3 has 13 amino acids. V was pared by 3 bases and J by 4 bases, with 10 bases between. Germline CDR1 and CDR2: SSHAT and FNYEAQ (reference sequence). The CDR3 DNA sequence: TGTGCCAGCAGCTTGTCCGGAGCTTACGAGCAGTACTTC. Translating it yields CASSLSGAYEQYF.

This clone was found a few times. The gene calls are TRBV6-6 and TRBJ2-2, with 7 bases identical to TRBD1. The germline gives CDR1 MNHNY, CDR2 SVGAGI (reference sequence). The CDR3 loop spans 16 amino acids. The V and J ends lost 3 bases and 0 bases, in that order; junction bases with no gene match: 4. The CDR3 nucleotides read TGTGCCAGCAGTTATGACGGGACAGCGAACACCGGGGAGCTGTTTTTT. The encoded protein is CASSYDGTANTGELFF.

This clone was counted only a few times. This chain links TRBV28 with TRBJ2-1; 8 nucleotides match TRBD1. Trimming at V came to 3 bases and at J to 1 base, leaving 2 bases not matched to a gene. The CDR3 is made up of 15 amino acids. The germline V gene has CDR1 MDHEN and CDR2 SYDVKM. The CDR3 region has the DNA TGTGCCAGCAGTTTCGACAGGGGATCCTACAATGAGCAGTTCTTC. As protein: CASSFDRGSYNEQFF.

In its sample, this clone was seen a few times. The genes are TRBV29-1 and TRBJ1-1; a possible D gene is TRBD1 (5 bases). V lost 5 bases and J 6 bases, leaving 28 bases between the germline ends. Germline V gene lookup returns CDR1 SQVTM and CDR2 ANQGSEA. The CDR3 length is 17 residues. The CDR3 DNA follows: TGCAGCGTTCCTGCAGGGATTGAACGAGCGGACTATTCTGAAGCTTTCTTT. It encodes CSVPAGIERADYSEAFF.